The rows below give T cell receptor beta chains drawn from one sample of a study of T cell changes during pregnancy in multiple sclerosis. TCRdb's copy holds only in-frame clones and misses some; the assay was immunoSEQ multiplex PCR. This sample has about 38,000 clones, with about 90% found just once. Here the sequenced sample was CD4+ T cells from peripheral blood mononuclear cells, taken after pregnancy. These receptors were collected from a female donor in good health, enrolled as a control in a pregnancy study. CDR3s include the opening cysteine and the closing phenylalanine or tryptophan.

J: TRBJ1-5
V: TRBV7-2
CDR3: CASSLSYGDQPQHF

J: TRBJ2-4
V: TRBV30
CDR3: CAWQSKVAKNIQYF

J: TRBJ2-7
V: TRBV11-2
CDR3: CASSLAPDSSYEQYF

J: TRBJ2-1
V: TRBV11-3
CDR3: CASSSRGGSYNEQFF

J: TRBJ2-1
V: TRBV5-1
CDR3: CASSLGPPGVTRAYNEQFF

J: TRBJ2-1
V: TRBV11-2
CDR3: CASSLEISGRGEQFF

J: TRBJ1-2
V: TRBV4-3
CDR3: CASSQDLVRAGYTF

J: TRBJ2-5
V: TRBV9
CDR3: CASSVAGQETQYF

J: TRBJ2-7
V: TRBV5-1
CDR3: CASSLPSDYEQYF

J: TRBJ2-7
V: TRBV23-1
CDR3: CASSQSTRAVYEQYF

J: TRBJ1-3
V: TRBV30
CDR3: CAWSPTTSGNTIYF

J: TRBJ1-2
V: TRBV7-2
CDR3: CASSSGEWYGYTF

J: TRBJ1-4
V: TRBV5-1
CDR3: CASSLQPSGGEKLFF

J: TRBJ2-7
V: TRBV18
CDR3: CASSPPLGSGGAYEQYF

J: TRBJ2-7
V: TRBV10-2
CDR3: CASSESAPTPYEQYF

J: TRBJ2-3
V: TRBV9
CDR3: CASSVGQGTDTQYF

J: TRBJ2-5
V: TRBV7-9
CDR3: CASSQIGLAGGQETQYF

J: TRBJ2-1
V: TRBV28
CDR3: CASSSRPYNEQFF

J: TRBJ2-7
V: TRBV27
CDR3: CASSLWGDSSYEQYF

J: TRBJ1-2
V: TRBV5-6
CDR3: CASSTDRGGYTF

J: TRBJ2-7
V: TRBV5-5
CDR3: CASSLTDRLDEQYF

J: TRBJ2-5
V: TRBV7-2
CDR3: CASSPIQSGGRLQETQYF

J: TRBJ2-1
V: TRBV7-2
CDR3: CASSQTSGGYNEQFF

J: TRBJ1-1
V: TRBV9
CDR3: CASGVEAGQGQGGTEAFF

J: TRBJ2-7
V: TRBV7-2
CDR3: CASSLRGEQYF

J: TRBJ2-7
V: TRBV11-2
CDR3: CASSFTSGGEQYF

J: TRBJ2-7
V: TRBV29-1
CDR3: CSVGGLSYEQYF

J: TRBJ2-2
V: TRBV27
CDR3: CASSPTQGAGELFF

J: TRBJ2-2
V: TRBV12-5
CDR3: CASGLVLAGHLSNSGELFF

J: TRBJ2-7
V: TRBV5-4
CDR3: CASSWRDRATEQYF

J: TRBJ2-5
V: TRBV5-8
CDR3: CASSVGQGTETQYF

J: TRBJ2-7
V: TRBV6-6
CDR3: CASSYSRLGGEQYF

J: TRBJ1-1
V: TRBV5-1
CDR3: CASSLDGGSTEAFF

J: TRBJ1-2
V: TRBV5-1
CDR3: CASALDKNYGYTF

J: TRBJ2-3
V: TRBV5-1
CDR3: CASSLVQGDRRTDTQYF

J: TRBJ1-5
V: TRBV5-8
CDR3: CASRRIQGANQPQHF

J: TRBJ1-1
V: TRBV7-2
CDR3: CASSLTKQGGTEAFF

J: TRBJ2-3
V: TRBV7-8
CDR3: CASSLRVDTQYF

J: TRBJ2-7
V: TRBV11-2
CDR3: CASSSGQGSWYEQYF

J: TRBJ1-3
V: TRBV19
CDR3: CASSPDRGSGNTIYF

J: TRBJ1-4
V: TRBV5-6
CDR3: CASADRDGEKLFF

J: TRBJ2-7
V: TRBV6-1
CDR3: CASSVTGTYEQYF

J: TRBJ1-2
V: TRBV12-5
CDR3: CASGSWTDFGYTF